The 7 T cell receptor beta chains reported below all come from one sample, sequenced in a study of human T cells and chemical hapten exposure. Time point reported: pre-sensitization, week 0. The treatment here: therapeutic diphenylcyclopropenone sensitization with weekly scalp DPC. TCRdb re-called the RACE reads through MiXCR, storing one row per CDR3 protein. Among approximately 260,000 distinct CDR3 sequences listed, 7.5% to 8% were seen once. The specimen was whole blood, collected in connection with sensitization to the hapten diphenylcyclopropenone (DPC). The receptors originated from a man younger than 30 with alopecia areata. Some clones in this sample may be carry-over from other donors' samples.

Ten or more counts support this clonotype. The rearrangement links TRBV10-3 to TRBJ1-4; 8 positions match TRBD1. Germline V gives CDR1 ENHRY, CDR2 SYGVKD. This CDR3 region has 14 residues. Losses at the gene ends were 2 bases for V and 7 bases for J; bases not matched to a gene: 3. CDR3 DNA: TGTGCCATCAGTGAGGACAGGGGCCGTGAAAAACTGTTTTTT. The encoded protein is CAISEDRGREKLFF.

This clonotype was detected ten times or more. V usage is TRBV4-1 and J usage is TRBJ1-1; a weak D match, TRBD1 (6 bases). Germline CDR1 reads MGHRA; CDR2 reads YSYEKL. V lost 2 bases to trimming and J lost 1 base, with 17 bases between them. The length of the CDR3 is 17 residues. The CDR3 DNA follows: TGCGCCAGCAGCCAAATCTTTGCAGGGGTGGAGAACACTGAAGCTTTCTTT. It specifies CASSQIFAGVENTEAFF.

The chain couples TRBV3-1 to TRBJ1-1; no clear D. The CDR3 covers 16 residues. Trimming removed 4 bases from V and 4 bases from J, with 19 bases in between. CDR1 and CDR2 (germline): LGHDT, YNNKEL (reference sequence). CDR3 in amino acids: CASSRAQRPGITEAFF. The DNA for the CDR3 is TGTGCCAGCAGCCGCGCACAGAGGCCGGGGATCACTGAAGCTTTCTTT.

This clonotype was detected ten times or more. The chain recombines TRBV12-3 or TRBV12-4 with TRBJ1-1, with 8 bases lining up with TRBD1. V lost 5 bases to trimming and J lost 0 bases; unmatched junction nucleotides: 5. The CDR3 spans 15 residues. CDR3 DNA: TGTGCCAGCAGTACCCCAGGGGGCGTGAACACTGAAGCTTTCTTT. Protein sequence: CASSTPGGVNTEAFF.

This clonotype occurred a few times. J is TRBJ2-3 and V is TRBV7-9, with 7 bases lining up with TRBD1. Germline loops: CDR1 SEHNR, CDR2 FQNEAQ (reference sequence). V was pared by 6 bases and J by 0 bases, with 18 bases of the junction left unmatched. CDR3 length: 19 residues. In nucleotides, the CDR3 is TGTGCCAGCAGACAAGGCCCAAGCCGCAAGGGACAGAGCACAGATACGCAGTATTTT. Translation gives CASRQGPSRKGQSTDTQYF.

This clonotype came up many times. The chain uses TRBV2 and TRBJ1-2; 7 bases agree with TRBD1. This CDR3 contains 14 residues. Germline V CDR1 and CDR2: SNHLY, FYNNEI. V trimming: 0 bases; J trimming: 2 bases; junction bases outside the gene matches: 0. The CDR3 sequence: CASSEAGQNYGYTF. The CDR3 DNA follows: TGTGCCAGCAGTGAAGCGGGACAGAACTATGGCTACACCTTC.

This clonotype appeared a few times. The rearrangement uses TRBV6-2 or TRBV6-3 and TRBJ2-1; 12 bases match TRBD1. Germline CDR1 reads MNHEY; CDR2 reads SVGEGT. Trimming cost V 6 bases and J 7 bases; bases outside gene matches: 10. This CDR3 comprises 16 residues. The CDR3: CASSRGGQGATNEQFF. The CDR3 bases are TGTGCCAGCAGCCGCGGGGGACAGGGGGCTACAAATGAGCAGTTCTTC.